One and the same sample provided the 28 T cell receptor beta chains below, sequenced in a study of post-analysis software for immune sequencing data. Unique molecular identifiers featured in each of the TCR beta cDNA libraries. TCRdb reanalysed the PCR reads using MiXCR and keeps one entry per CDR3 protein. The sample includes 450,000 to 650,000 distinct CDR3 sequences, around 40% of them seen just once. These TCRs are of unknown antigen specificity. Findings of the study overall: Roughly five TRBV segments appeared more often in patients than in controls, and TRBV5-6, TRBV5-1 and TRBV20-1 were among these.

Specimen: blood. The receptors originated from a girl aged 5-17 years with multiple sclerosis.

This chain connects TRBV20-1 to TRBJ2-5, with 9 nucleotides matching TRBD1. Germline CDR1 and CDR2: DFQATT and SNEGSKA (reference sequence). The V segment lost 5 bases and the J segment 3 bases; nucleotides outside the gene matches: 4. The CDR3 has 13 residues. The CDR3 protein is CSAWDRAEETQYF. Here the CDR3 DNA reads TGCAGTGCTTGGGACAGGGCCGAAGAGACCCAGTACTTC.

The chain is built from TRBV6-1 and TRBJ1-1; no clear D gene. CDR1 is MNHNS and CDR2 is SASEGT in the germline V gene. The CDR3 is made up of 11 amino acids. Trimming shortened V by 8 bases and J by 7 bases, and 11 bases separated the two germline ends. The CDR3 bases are TGTGCCAGCCCACAGACGAGTGAAGCTTTCTTT. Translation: CASPQTSEAFF.

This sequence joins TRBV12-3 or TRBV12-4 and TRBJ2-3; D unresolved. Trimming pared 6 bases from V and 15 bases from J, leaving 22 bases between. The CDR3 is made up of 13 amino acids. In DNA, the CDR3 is TGTGCCAGCAGCCCAGTGAGAGCAGATATGGAATATTTT. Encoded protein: CASSPVRADMEYF.

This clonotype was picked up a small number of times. The DNA for the CDR3 is TGTGCCAGCAGTCTACAGGGGGCGCAAGGCTACACCTTC. Translation gives CASSLQGAQGYTF. The V and J genes are TRBV6-6 and TRBJ1-2, with 9 bases identical to TRBD1. The CDR3 totals 13 residues. CDR1 is MNHNY and CDR2 is SVGAGI in the germline V gene (reference sequence). V gave up 5 bases and J gave up 8 bases; unmatched junction bases: 6.

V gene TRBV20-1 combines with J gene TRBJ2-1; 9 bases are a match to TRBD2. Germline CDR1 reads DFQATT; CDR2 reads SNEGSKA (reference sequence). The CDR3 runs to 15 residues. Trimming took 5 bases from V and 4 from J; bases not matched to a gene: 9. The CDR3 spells CSARDSGSGYNEQFF. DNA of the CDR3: TGCAGTGCTCGGGATAGCGGGAGCGGATACAATGAGCAGTTCTTC.

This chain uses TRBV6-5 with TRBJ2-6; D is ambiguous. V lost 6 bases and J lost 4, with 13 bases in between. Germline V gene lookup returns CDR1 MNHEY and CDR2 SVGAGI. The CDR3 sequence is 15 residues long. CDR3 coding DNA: TGTGCCAGCAGCGATGACGGGTTCGGGGCCAACGTCCTGACTTTC. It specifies CASSDDGFGANVLTF.

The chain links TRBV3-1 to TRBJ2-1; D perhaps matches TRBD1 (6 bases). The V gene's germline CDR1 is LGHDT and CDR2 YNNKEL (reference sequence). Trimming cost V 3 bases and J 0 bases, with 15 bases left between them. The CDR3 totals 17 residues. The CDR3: CASSQDLGGSSYNEQFF. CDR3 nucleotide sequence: TGTGCCAGCAGCCAGGACCTAGGGGGAAGCTCCTACAATGAGCAGTTCTTC.

CDR3 protein: CASSLPLTSDGNEQFF. The CDR3 DNA is TGTGCCAGCAGTTTACCCCTGACTAGCGATGGCAATGAGCAGTTCTTC. The chain is built from TRBV12-3 or TRBV12-4 and TRBJ2-1; 8 bases match TRBD2. V shed 2 bases, J shed 6 bases, and the junction held 9 bases outside the gene matches. The CDR3 spans 16 residues.

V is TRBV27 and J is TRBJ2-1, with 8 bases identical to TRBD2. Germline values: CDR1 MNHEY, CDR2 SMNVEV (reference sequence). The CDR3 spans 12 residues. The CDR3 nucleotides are TGTGCTAGCGGGATAATCGGGGATGAGCAGTTCTTC. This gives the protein CASGIIGDEQFF.

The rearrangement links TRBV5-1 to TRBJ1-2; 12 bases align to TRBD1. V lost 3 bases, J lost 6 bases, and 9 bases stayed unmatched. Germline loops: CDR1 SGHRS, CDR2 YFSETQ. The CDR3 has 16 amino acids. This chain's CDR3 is CASSSEGTGGGNGYTF. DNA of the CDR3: TGCGCCAGCAGCTCCGAAGGGACAGGGGGCGGAAATGGCTACACCTTC.

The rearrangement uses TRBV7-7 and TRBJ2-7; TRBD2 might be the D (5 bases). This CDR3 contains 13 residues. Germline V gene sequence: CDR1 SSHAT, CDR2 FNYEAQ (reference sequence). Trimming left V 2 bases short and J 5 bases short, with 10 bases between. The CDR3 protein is CASSLTGNNEQYF. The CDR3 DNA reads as TGTGCCAGCAGCTTAACGGGGAATAACGAGCAGTACTTC.

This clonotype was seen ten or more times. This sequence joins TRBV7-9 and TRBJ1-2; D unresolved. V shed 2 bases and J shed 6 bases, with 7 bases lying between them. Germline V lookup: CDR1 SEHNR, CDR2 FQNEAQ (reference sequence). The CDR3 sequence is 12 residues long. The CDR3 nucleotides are TGTGCCAGCAGCTTAACCGGGGATGGCTACACCTTC. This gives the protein CASSLTGDGYTF.

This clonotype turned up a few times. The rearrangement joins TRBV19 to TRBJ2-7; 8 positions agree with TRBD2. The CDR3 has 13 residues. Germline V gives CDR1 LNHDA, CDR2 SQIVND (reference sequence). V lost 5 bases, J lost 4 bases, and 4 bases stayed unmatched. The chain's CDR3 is CASSLQREYEQYF. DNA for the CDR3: TGTGCCAGTAGTCTTCAGCGGGAGTACGAGCAGTACTTC.

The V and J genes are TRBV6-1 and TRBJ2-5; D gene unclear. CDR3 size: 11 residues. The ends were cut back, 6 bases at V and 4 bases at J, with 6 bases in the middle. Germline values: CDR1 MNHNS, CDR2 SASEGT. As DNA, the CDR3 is TGTGCCAGCAGATGGGCAGAGACCCAGTACTTC. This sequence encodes CASRWAETQYF.

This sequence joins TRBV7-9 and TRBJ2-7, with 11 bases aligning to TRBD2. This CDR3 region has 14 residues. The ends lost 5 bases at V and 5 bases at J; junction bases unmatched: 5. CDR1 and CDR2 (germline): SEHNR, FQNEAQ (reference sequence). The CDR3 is CASSELAGAHEQYF. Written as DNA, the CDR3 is TGTGCCAGCAGCGAACTAGCGGGAGCCCACGAGCAGTACTTC.

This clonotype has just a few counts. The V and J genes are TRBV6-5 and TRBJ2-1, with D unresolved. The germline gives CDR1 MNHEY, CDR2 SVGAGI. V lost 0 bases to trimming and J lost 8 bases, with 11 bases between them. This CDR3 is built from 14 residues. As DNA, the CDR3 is TGTGCCAGCAGTTACTCCAGCCGGATCGATGAGCAGTTCTTC. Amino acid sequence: CASSYSSRIDEQFF.

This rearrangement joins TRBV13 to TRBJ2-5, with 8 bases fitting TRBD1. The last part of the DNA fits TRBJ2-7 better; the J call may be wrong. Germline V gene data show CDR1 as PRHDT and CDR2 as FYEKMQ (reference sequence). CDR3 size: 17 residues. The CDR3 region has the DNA TGTGCCAGCAGCGTAATCCGGGGTTGGACAGGGAAAAACGAGCAGTACTTC. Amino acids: CASSVIRGWTGKNEQYF.

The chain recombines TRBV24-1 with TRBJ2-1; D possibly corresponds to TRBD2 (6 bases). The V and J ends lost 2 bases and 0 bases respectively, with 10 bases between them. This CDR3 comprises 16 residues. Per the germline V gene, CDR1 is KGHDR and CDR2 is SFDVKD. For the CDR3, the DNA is TGTGCCACCAGTGATTCTGGTAGCGGCTCCTACAATGAGCAGTTCTTC. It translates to CATSDSGSGSYNEQFF.

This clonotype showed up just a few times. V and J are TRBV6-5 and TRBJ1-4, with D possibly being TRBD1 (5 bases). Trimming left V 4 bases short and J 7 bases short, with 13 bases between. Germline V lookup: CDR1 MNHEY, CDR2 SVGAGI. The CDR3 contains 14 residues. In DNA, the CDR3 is TGTGCCAGCAGTTGGGGCGGCGGGGGTGAAAAACTGTTTTTT. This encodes CASSWGGGGEKLFF.

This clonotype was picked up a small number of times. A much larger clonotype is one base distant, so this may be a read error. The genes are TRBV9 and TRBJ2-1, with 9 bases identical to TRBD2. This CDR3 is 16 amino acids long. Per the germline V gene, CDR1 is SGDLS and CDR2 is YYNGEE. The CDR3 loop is CANSPPGTSPYNEQFF. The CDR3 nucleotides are TGTGCCAACAGCCCCCCCGGGACTAGCCCCTACAATGAGCAGTTCTTC.

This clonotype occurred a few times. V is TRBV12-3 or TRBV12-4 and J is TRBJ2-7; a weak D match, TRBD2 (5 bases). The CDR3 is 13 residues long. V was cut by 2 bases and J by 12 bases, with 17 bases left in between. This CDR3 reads CASSLRQTQRSYF. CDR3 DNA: TGTGCCAGCAGTTTAAGGCAGACTCAGCGGTCGTACTTC.

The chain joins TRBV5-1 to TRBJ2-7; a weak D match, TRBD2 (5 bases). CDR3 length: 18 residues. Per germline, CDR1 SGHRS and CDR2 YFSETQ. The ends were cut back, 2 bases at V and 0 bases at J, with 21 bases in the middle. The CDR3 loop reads CASSFYDGLALSSYEQYF. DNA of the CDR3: TGCGCCAGCAGCTTTTACGACGGCTTAGCGCTGAGCTCCTACGAGCAGTACTTC.

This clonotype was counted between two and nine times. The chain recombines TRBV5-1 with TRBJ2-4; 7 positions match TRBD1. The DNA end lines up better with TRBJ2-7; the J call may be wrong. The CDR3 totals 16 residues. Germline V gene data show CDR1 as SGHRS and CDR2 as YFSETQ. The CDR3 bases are TGCGCCAGCAGCTTGGTGGGTGGGGACAGACCCTACGAGCAGTACTTC. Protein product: CASSLVGGDRPYEQYF.

The CDR3 loop reads CAREGAGNQPQHF. The CDR3 DNA sequence: TGTGCCAGGGAGGGGGCAGGGAATCAGCCCCAGCATTTT. The chain couples TRBV19 to TRBJ1-5, with 7 bases matching TRBD1. J gave up 4 bases and V 9 bases, and 6 bases lay outside the gene matches. Germline V gene data show CDR1 as LNHDA and CDR2 as SQIVND (reference sequence). This CDR3 has 13 amino acids.

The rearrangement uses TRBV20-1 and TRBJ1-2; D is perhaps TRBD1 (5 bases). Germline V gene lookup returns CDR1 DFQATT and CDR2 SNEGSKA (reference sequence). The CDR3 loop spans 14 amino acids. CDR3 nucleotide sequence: TGCATTGTCCCGGGACCGCAGGCTAACTATGGCTACACCTTC. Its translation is CIVPGPQANYGYTF.

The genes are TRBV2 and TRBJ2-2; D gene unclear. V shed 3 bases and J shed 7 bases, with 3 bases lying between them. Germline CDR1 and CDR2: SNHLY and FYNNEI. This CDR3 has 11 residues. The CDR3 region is CASSDYGELFF. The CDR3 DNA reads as TGTGCCAGCAGTGATTACGGGGAGCTGTTTTTT.

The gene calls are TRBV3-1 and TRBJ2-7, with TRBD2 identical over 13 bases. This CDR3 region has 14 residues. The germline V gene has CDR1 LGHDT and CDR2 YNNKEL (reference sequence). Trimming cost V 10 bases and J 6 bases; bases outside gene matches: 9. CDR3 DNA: TGTGCCACAAGGACTAGCGGGGGACCAGGCGAGCAGTACTTC. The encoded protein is CATRTSGGPGEQYF.

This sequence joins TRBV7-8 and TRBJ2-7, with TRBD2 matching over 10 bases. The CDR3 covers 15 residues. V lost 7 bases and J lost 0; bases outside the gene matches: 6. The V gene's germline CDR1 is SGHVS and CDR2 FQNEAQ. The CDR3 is CASTKREGNSYEQYF. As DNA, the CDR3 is TGTGCCAGCACAAAGCGGGAGGGAAACTCCTACGAGCAGTACTTC.